A single sample gave rise to the 6 T cell receptor beta chains below, sequenced in a study of T cells in women clearing cervical HPV infection. Here immunoSEQ multiplex PCR was the method, and the copy in TCRdb shows in-frame clones only, minus some. In all, the sample yields tens of thousands of clones. The sample comprised blood buffy coat. These TCRs come from a woman aged 18-69 years with a cervical HPV16 infection that either progressed to CIN3+ or cleared (not recorded which).

Partial CDR3 DNA: TGTGCCAGCAGCTTAAAGGGTAGGACTGAA. This gives the protein CASSLKGRTE. In full, the CDR3 is CASSLKGRTEAFF. This chain connects TRBV13 to TRBJ1-1; no reliable D call. Read data end 3 residues before the CDR3 end; the end is taken from the germline J gene. V dropped 2 bases and J dropped 5 bases, with 9 bases sitting between them. The germline V gene has CDR1 PRHDT and CDR2 FYEKMQ (reference sequence). This CDR3 has 13 amino acids. Variable domain in full (rest from reference TRBV13 and TRBJ1-1): AAGVIQSPRHLIKEKRETATLKCYPIPRHDTVYWYQQGPGQDPQFLISFYEKMQSDKGSIPDRFSAQQFSDYHSELNMSSLELGDSALYFCASSLKGRTEAFFGQGTRLTVV.

Comments on this clone: The read gets to within 3 residues of the CDR3 end, and the germline J gene fills in the rest. V usage is TRBV19 and J usage is TRBJ1-5, with D perhaps matching TRBD1 (5 bases). Germline V CDR1 and CDR2: LNHDA, SQIVND (reference sequence). The V end lost 5 bases, the J end lost 4 bases, and 15 bases lay between the germline ends. The length of the CDR3 is 15 residues. CDR3 sequence reads: CASSLPAGQNQPQHF. The CDR3 bases that were read are TGTGCCAGTAGTCTCCCGGCAGGGCAAAATCAGCCC.

Note on this clone: The missing CDR3 end, 3 residues past where the read stops, is filled in from the germline J gene. The V gene is TRBV20-1, the J gene TRBJ2-7; TRBD2 matches at 7 bases. Germline V lookup: CDR1 DFQATT, CDR2 SNEGSKA (reference sequence). The length of the CDR3 is 13 residues. J was trimmed by 0 bases and V by 4 bases; bases with no gene match: 3. CDR3 amino acids: CSAKLAYSYEQYF. The DNA read from the CDR3 is TGCAGTGCTAAACTAGCGTACTCCTACGAG.

Remarks on this clone: The read ends 3 residues before the CDR3 terminus; that terminus is restored from the germline J gene. The V call is TRBV20-1, the J call TRBJ2-5, with 8 bases aligning to TRBD2. Germline loops: CDR1 DFQATT, CDR2 SNEGSKA (reference sequence). The CDR3 sequence is 14 residues long. Trimming at V came to 3 bases and at J to 4 bases, leaving 7 bases not matched to a gene. The CDR3 reads CSARVQREPETQYF. Partial CDR3 DNA: TGCAGTGCTAGGGTCCAGCGGGAGCCAGAGACC.

A note on this clone: With the read ending 3 residues before the CDR3 end, the germline J gene is used to fill in that end. The chain combines TRBV20-1 with TRBJ2-7; 9 bases match TRBD2. The CDR3 consists of 16 residues. After removal of 6 bases from V and 3 bases from J, the junction contained 15 bases not matched to a gene. The germline gives CDR1 DFQATT, CDR2 SNEGSKA (reference sequence). Partial CDR3 DNA: TGCAGTGCCGCGGATAACCGACTAGCGGTGAACTACGAG. It translates to CSAADNRLAVNYE. The CDR3, in full, reads CSAADNRLAVNYEQYF.

The part of the CDR3 DNA that was read is TGCAGTGCTAGGGGGGTGAGTCTGGACAGTACATACAATGAG. Its translation is CSARGVSLDSTYNE. The entire CDR3 protein reads CSARGVSLDSTYNEQFF. This chain joins TRBV20-1 and TRBJ2-1, with a possible D match to TRBD1 (6 bases). The read terminates 3 residues before the CDR3 end, so the remaining end is supplied by the germline J gene. V shed 3 bases and J shed 4 bases, with 22 bases lying between them. CDR3 length equals 17 residues. CDR1 is DFQATT and CDR2 is SNEGSKA in the germline V gene (reference sequence).